A selection of T cell receptor beta chains follows, all from one sample in a study of T cells after yellow fever vaccination. Each CDR3 protein is one row after TCRdb ran MiXCR on the 5' RACE reads. The data show some 500,000 distinct CDR3 sequences, roughly 14% seen once. The sample here was PBMCs, taken on the day of the yellow fever booster vaccination. These receptors were collected from a man aged 30 to 45 who received the YFV17D yellow fever vaccine. Both conserved end residues are part of each CDR3. A D gene is named only where the DNA matches it firmly. The listing skips clone size in some rows; elsewhere it reads once, few, many or a size class.

TRBV12-3/TRBV12-4,.,.,TRBJ1-4,TGTGCCAGCAGTTTATCCGAGGGCGAAAAACTGTTTTTT,CASSLSEGEKLFF
TRBV18,.,.,TRBJ2-3,TGTGCCAGCTCAGGGGTCAGCACAGATACGCAGTATTTT,CASSGVSTDTQYF
TRBV20-1,.,.,TRBJ2-3,TGCAGTGCCCAGATTGCCGCGGGACTCACAGATACGCAGTATTTT,CSAQIAAGLTDTQYF
TRBV25-1,.,.,TRBJ2-7,TGTGCCAGCTCCCCCTGGGGCGCCAAAAAGTCCTACGAGCAGTACTTC,CASSPWGAKKSYEQYF
TRBV7-2,.,.,TRBJ2-7,TGTGCCAGCAGCTCGTCATGGGACCCTCGGTACGAGCAGTACTTC,CASSSSWDPRYEQYF
TRBV18,.,many,TRBJ2-7,TGTGCCAGCTCACAGTCTAAGAATTACGAGCAGTACTTC,CASSQSKNYEQYF
TRBV12-3/TRBV12-4,.,.,TRBJ1-2,TGTGCCAGCAGCCCCCTGGGCAACTACGAGGGCTACACCTTC,CASSPLGNYEGYTF
TRBV15,TRBD2,few,TRBJ2-2,TGTGCCACCAGCAGGGCTAGCGGGACAGCAACCGGGGAGCTGTTTTTT,CATSRASGTATGELFF
TRBV6-1,TRBD1,.,TRBJ1-1,TGTGCCAGCAGCCCTGCAGGACAGGGATTAGAAGCTTTCTTT,CASSPAGQGLEAFF
TRBV7-9,.,many,TRBJ2-5,TGTGCCAGCAGCCTGGAGGCCCAAGAGACCCAGTACTTC,CASSLEAQETQYF
TRBV5-4,TRBD2,.,TRBJ2-1,TGTGCCAGCAGCTTGGCCGAACTAGCGGGATACAACTCCTACAATGAGCAGTTCTTC,CASSLAELAGYNSYNEQFF
TRBV20-1,TRBD1,few,TRBJ2-7,TGCAGTGCGGAAGCCGGGACAGCGTACGAGCAGTACTTC,CSAEAGTAYEQYF
TRBV3-1,TRBD2,few,TRBJ2-1,TGTGCCAGCAATGGAGAAGGGGCGGGAGGGGTTATAAATGAGCAGTTCTTC,CASNGEGAGGVINEQFF
TRBV7-2,TRBD1,few,TRBJ2-2,TGTGCCAGCAGCTTCCACCCACAGGGGTTCACCGGGGAGCTGTTTTTT,CASSFHPQGFTGELFF
TRBV7-2,.,many,TRBJ2-2,TGCGCCAGCAGCTTACAGGGGAACACCGGGGAGCTGTTTTTT,CASSLQGNTGELFF
TRBV9,TRBD2,few,TRBJ2-1,TGTGCCAGCAGCGAGTCCGGGACTAGAATTAATGAGCAGTTCTTC,CASSESGTRINEQFF
TRBV6-6,TRBD1,.,TRBJ2-7,TGTGCCAGCACACAGGGGCCCTCCTACGAGCAGTACTTC,CASTQGPSYEQYF
TRBV6-5,TRBD1,.,TRBJ2-3,TGTGCCAGCAGACTCGGACAGGGGTACACAGATACGCAGTATTTT,CASRLGQGYTDTQYF
TRBV25-1,.,.,TRBJ2-7,TGTGCCAGCAGTGACGGGAGCTCCTACGAGCAGTACTTC,CASSDGSSYEQYF
TRBV29-1,TRBD1,few,TRBJ2-1,TGCAGCTCATCGACAGGGCTGTCCGGTGAGCAGTTCTTC,CSSSTGLSGEQFF
TRBV7-2,.,few,TRBJ2-7,TGTGCCAGCAGCACTATCACTTACGAGCAGTACTTC,CASSTITYEQYF
TRBV20-1,.,few,TRBJ2-7,TGCAGTGGGGAGTACCAGTCCTACGAGCAGTACTTC,CSGEYQSYEQYF
TRBV6-5,.,few,TRBJ2-3,TGTGCCAGCAGCCCCGGGGGAGCCGGGCAGTATTTT,CASSPGGAGQYF
TRBV7-9,TRBD2,.,TRBJ2-1,TGTGCCAGCAGCTTGGGCTCCGGGACTAGCGGGTCTCCTCGCAAGGTCTTC,CASSLGSGTSGSPRKVF
TRBV5-5,.,few,TRBJ2-7,TGTGCCAGCAGCTTGGAGTTCTCACCCTACGAGCAGTACTTC,CASSLEFSPYEQYF
TRBV29-1,.,few,TRBJ1-1,TGCAGCGTTGAAGGCTTGGGGTTAGCTTTCTTT,CSVEGLGLAFF
TRBV20-1,.,few,TRBJ2-3,TGCAGTGTTCGGGCAGATACGCAGTATTTT,CSVRADTQYF
TRBV19,.,few,TRBJ1-1,TGTGCCAGTAGTAAGAGGACGGGTATGAACACTGAAGCTTTCTTT,CASSKRTGMNTEAFF
TRBV7-2,.,many,TRBJ2-3,TGTGCCAGCAGTCGGGGGTCTAGCACAGATACGCAGTATTTT,CASSRGSSTDTQYF
TRBV5-1,.,.,TRBJ2-7,TGCGCCAGCAGCTTACCCGAGGACGGCTCCTACGAGCAGTACTTC,CASSLPEDGSYEQYF
TRBV20-1,.,few,TRBJ2-2,TGCAGTGCTAGTTTAAACACCGGGGAGCTGTTTTTT,CSASLNTGELFF
TRBV30,.,.,TRBJ2-3,TGTGCCTGGAGTGAGGGACCTTTAGATACGCAGTATTTT,CAWSEGPLDTQYF
TRBV14,.,.,TRBJ2-5,TGTGCCAGCAGCCAACGGGTCGGGACCCAAGAGACCCAGTACTTC,CASSQRVGTQETQYF
TRBV5-1,TRBD2,.,TRBJ2-3,TGCGCCAGCAGCCGGGCCGGGACTAGCGGGGATACGCAGTATTTT,CASSRAGTSGDTQYF
TRBV12-3/TRBV12-4,.,few,TRBJ2-7,TGTGCCAGCAGTAATACCTATAGGGGCGAGCAGTACTTC,CASSNTYRGEQYF
TRBV20-1,.,few,TRBJ2-6,TGCAGTGCTATCTTCGGGGCCAACGTCCTGACTTTC,CSAIFGANVLTF
TRBV9,TRBD2,.,TRBJ2-1,TGTGCCAGCACCACGGGACTAGCGGTCCTCAATGAGCAGTTCTTC,CASTTGLAVLNEQFF
TRBV7-3,TRBD1,.,TRBJ2-5,TGTGCCAGCAGCACAGGGGGAAAGGAGACCCAGTACTTC,CASSTGGKETQYF
TRBV9,.,.,TRBJ2-1,TGTGCCCACACACTGACGGGAGTAAGCTACAATGAGCAGTTCTTC,CAHTLTGVSYNEQFF
TRBV5-1,.,few,TRBJ2-5,TGCGCCAGCAGCAGCCTACTAGGTTCCGCACAAGAGACCCAGTACTTC,CASSSLLGSAQETQYF
TRBV3-1,.,.,TRBJ1-1,TGTGCCAGCAGTGGCGGGAGACAGGACACTGAAGCTTTCTTT,CASSGGRQDTEAFF
TRBV24-1,.,few,TRBJ2-1,TGTGCCACCAGTGGGAACCGGGACGGGGACTACAATGAGCAGTTCTTC,CATSGNRDGDYNEQFF
TRBV12-3/TRBV12-4,.,.,TRBJ2-4,TGTGCCAGCAGCCGGGCGGGGACGGCCAAAAACATTCAGTACTTC,CASSRAGTAKNIQYF
TRBV20-1,TRBD2,.,TRBJ2-1,TGCAGTGCTAGAGAGGACTCTAGCGGGAGCGTAAATGAGCAGTTCTTC,CSAREDSSGSVNEQFF
TRBV5-1,TRBD2,few,TRBJ2-5,TGCGCCAGCAGCTTGGATCTAGCGGGAGGAAGAGAGACCCAGTACTTC,CASSLDLAGGRETQYF
TRBV12-3/TRBV12-4,.,.,TRBJ2-1,TGTGCCAGCAGATACCCCGGGGCTAGCGTGATCTTC,CASRYPGASVIF
TRBV4-3,TRBD2,few,TRBJ2-3,TGCGCCAGCAGCCAGGCGACTAGCGGGAGCTTCGATACGCAGTATTTT,CASSQATSGSFDTQYF
TRBV9,TRBD1,.,TRBJ2-3,TGTGCCAGCAGCCCCAGGGGGACGAGGGACCATTACACAGATACGCAGTATTTT,CASSPRGTRDHYTDTQYF
TRBV28,.,.,TRBJ2-5,TGTGCCAGCAGTTTGATTGGGGGCGTTTCCGGGGAGACCCAGTACTTC,CASSLIGGVSGETQYF
TRBV27,.,.,TRBJ1-5,TGTGCCAGCAGTTTTTCAGGGGACAATCAGCCCCAGCATTTT,CASSFSGDNQPQHF